These 32 T cell receptor beta chains originate from one sample sequenced in a study of blood T cell repertoires in COVID-19. Here immunoSEQ multiplex PCR was the method, and the copy in TCRdb shows in-frame clones only, minus some. The data contain approximately 150,000 clones, roughly 77% of them singletons. Sequencing was done on a sample of peripheral blood. These receptors all come from a human donor in a cohort sampled during active COVID-19.

This clone appeared once. V is TRBV30 and J is TRBJ1-2, with D possibly matching TRBD1 (5 bases). Germline-derived CDR1 and CDR2 are GTSNPN and SVGIG (reference sequence). V shed 2 bases and J shed 0 bases, with 19 bases lying between them. The CDR3 is made up of 17 amino acids. The CDR3 loop reads CAWSNLGGARPNYGYTF. As DNA, the CDR3 is TGTGCCTGGAGTAACCTTGGAGGGGCCAGACCTAACTATGGCTACACCTTC.

This chain uses TRBV24-1 with TRBJ2-2; D is ambiguous. This CDR3 is 13 amino acids long. Germline values: CDR1 KGHDR, CDR2 SFDVKD. V was shortened by 5 bases and J by 1 base, with 4 bases between the two germline ends. The CDR3 DNA reads as TGTGCCACCAGTGCCCAGAACACCGGGGAGCTGTTTTTT. Translated: CATSAQNTGELFF.

The chain couples TRBV11-3 to TRBJ1-4; D is perhaps TRBD1 (6 bases). The CDR3 loop spans 15 amino acids. V was clipped by 1 base and J by 6 bases, with 12 bases between them. Germline CDR1 and CDR2: SGHNT and YENEEA. The CDR3 DNA follows: TGTGCCAGCAGCTTAGGGCGCGGGGGCGATGAAAAACTGTTTTTT. It codes for CASSLGRGGDEKLFF.

The CDR3 here is CASSETLGQGRYNEQFF. The DNA for the CDR3 is TGTGCCAGCAGTGAAACTTTAGGACAGGGACGCTACAATGAGCAGTTCTTC. The chain couples TRBV6-1 to TRBJ2-1; TRBD1 matches 8 bases. The CDR3 is 17 amino acids. Germline V gene lookup returns CDR1 MNHNS and CDR2 SASEGT. The V gene end was trimmed by 2 bases and the J gene end by 3 bases; junction bases not matched to a gene: 9.

The chain couples TRBV27 to TRBJ2-4, with D tentatively TRBD2 (5 bases). This CDR3 is built from 14 residues. CDR1 is MNHEY, CDR2 SMNVEV, per germline (reference sequence). Trimming pared 3 bases from V and 1 base from J, leaving 7 bases between. CDR3 in DNA: TGTGCCAGCAGTTTCTCGGGGGCCAAAAACATTCAGTACTTC. Its translation: CASSFSGAKNIQYF.

This rearrangement joins TRBV7-9 to TRBJ2-2, with 9 bases identical to TRBD1. The CDR3 loop spans 16 amino acids. Per germline, CDR1 SEHNR and CDR2 FQNEAQ (reference sequence). V gave up 6 bases and J gave up 5 bases; unmatched junction bases: 10. CDR3 nucleotide sequence: TGTGCCAGCAGACATTTCGGGACAGGGAGAACCGGGGAGCTGTTTTTT. Residues: CASRHFGTGRTGELFF.

The chain combines TRBV5-1 with TRBJ2-7, with unresolved D. Germline V gives CDR1 SGHRS, CDR2 YFSETQ. The CDR3 has 13 residues. Trimming removed 4 bases from V and 2 bases from J, with 10 bases in between. The CDR3 here is CASSVTAPYEQYF. CDR3 in DNA: TGCGCCAGCAGCGTGACTGCCCCCTACGAGCAGTACTTC.

The chain employs TRBV10-3 and TRBJ2-5; TRBD2 matches at 11 bases. The CDR3 is 12 residues long. Per the germline V gene, CDR1 is ENHRY and CDR2 is SYGVKD. V lost 10 bases and J lost 8; bases outside the gene matches: 6. CDR3 in DNA: TGTGCCACCTCACTAGCGGGAGAAACCCAGTACTTC. Translated: CATSLAGETQYF.

This rearrangement joins TRBV14 to TRBJ2-1, with 8 positions matching TRBD1. The length of the CDR3 is 14 residues. After removal of 4 bases from V and 15 bases from J, the junction contained 14 bases not matched to a gene. Germline CDR1 SGHDN, CDR2 FVKESK. For the CDR3, the DNA is TGTGCCAGCAGCCGTTCCCCAGGGGGCGGTATCCCGTTCTTC. Translating gives CASSRSPGGGIPFF.

The J gene is TRBJ1-3, the V gene TRBV5-5; a weak D match, TRBD1 (6 bases). CDR3 size: 15 residues. Germline CDR1 and CDR2: SGHKS and YYEKEE (reference sequence). Deletions cut 0 bases from V and 9 bases from J, with 16 bases between. CDR3 amino acids: CASSLALQGTGTIYF. The CDR3 DNA reads as TGTGCCAGCAGCTTGGCCCTGCAGGGGACCGGCACCATATATTTT.

The chain uses TRBV9 and TRBJ2-2; tentative D call: TRBD2 (6 bases). The length of the CDR3 is 15 residues. The germline gives CDR1 SGDLS, CDR2 YYNGEE. The V and J ends lost 0 bases and 4 bases respectively, with 10 bases between them. CDR3 amino acids: CASSVEGGITGELFF. The CDR3 DNA sequence: TGTGCCAGCAGCGTAGAAGGAGGGATCACCGGGGAGCTGTTTTTT.

The chain links TRBV19 to TRBJ1-3; no definite D call. The CDR3 totals 11 residues. Germline CDR1 LNHDA, CDR2 SQIVND (reference sequence). The germline V and J ends were trimmed by 3 bases and 10 bases, with 7 bases remaining between them. The DNA of the CDR3 is TGTGCCAGTAGTATCCCGGGAACCATATATTTT. The encoded protein is CASSIPGTIYF.

This chain connects TRBV7-8 to TRBJ1-1, with D unclear. This CDR3 spans 14 amino acids. V was cut by 5 bases and J by 2 bases, with 12 bases left in between. Germline V gene data show CDR1 as SGHVS and CDR2 as FQNEAQ. CDR3 DNA: TGTGCCAGCAGCCGGTCGAGCGGTAACACTGAAGCTTTCTTT. Translated: CASSRSSGNTEAFF.

The rearrangement joins TRBV6-6 to TRBJ2-7, with D unresolved. The germline V and J ends were trimmed by 7 bases and 0 bases, with 10 bases remaining between them. The CDR3 is 13 residues long. Germline lookup yields CDR1 MNHNY and CDR2 SVGAGI (reference sequence). The DNA for the CDR3 is TGTGCCAGCACCTCCCCCCCCTCCTACGAGCAGTACTTC. It is translated as CASTSPPSYEQYF.

The rearrangement links TRBV6-1 to TRBJ1-5; D is undetermined. Germline V gene sequence: CDR1 MNHNS, CDR2 SASEGT. V shed 0 bases and J shed 0 bases, with 6 bases lying between them. The CDR3 totals 15 residues. CDR3 sequence reads: CASSEATVSNQPQHF. The CDR3 bases are TGTGCCAGCAGTGAAGCCACAGTTAGCAATCAGCCCCAGCATTTT.

This sequence joins TRBV6-2 or TRBV6-3 and TRBJ2-2; 7 bases align to TRBD2. Germline values: CDR1 MNHEY, CDR2 SVGEGT. The J segment lost 4 bases and the V segment lost 0 bases, leaving 8 bases of the junction unmatched. There are 17 residues in the CDR3. The CDR3 nucleotides read TGTGCCAGCAGTTACTCGCGCGCGGGAGTGCGCACCGGGGAGCTGTTTTTT. Translated: CASSYSRAGVRTGELFF.

For the CDR3, the DNA is TGTGCCAGCAGCCGACTAGCGGGAGGATCGGGGGAGCTGTTTTTT. This sequence encodes CASSRLAGGSGELFF. The chain employs TRBV6-6 and TRBJ2-2; TRBD2 aligns across 13 bases. Germline V gene sequence: CDR1 MNHNY, CDR2 SVGAGI (reference sequence). With V trimmed by 6 bases and J by 8 bases, 6 bases remained unmatched. This CDR3 is 15 amino acids long.

V gene TRBV7-3 combines with J gene TRBJ2-1; 7 bases are shared with TRBD2. J gave up 8 bases and V 5 bases, and 12 bases lay outside the gene matches. Germline CDR1 reads SGHTA; CDR2 reads FQGTGA. CDR3 size: 15 residues. The CDR3 sequence is CASSPGGSLAHEQFF. The CDR3 DNA is TGTGCCAGCAGCCCCGGGGGGTCCCTAGCCCATGAGCAGTTCTTC.

The V and J genes are TRBV5-1 and TRBJ1-1, with D possibly matching TRBD1 (5 bases). The CDR3 sequence is 13 residues long. Germline-derived CDR1 and CDR2 are SGHRS and YFSETQ. Trimming took 6 bases from V and 5 from J, leaving 14 bases between them. In DNA, the CDR3 is TGCGCCAGCAAGGCGGAAAGGGGAACTGAAGCTTTCTTT. Protein product: CASKAERGTEAFF.

The chain carries TRBV30 and TRBJ2-3; 8 nucleotides line up with TRBD1. CDR1 is GTSNPN, CDR2 SVGIG, per germline (reference sequence). With 5 bases clipped from V and 4 bases from J, the junction kept 5 bases outside the gene matches. The CDR3 is 13 residues long. In nucleotides, the CDR3 is TGTGCCTGGGCCGGACAGGGCCCAGATACGCAGTATTTT. Protein sequence: CAWAGQGPDTQYF. The full variable domain, with the rest looked up from reference TRBV30 and TRBJ2-3, is SQTIHQWPATLVQPVGSPLSLECTVEGTSNPNLYWYRQAAGRGLQLLFYSVGIGQISSEVPQNLSASRPQDRQFILSSKKLLLSDSGFYLCAWAGQGPDTQYFGPGTRLTVL.

This clone was detected many times. The chain couples TRBV7-9 to TRBJ2-1, with TRBD2 matching 16 bases. Germline-derived CDR1 and CDR2 are SEHNR and FQNEAQ (reference sequence). This CDR3 region has 17 residues. Trimming took 5 bases from V and 4 from J; bases not matched to a gene: 5. This chain's CDR3 is CASSGPGLAGGYNEQFF. The CDR3 bases are TGTGCCAGCAGCGGTCCGGGACTAGCGGGAGGGTACAATGAGCAGTTCTTC.

This sequence joins TRBV18 and TRBJ1-1; 8 bases map to TRBD1. After removal of 6 bases from V and 5 bases from J, the junction contained 5 bases not matched to a gene. Germline CDR1 reads KGHSH; CDR2 reads LQKENI. CDR3 length: 13 amino acids. For the CDR3, the DNA is TGTGCCAGCTCGGGGGACAGGCAAACTGAAGCTTTCTTT. This translates into CASSGDRQTEAFF.

The CDR3 reads CASSYGTSGGQETQYF. Here the CDR3 DNA reads TGTGCCAGCAGTTACGGGACTAGCGGGGGGCAAGAGACCCAGTACTTC. The chain is built from TRBV6-5 and TRBJ2-5, with 15 bases that match TRBD2. The CDR3 has 16 residues. Trimming removed 2 bases from V and 2 bases from J; junction bases left unmatched: 0. Looked up from germline, CDR1 is MNHEY and CDR2 is SVGAGI.

V is TRBV19 and J is TRBJ1-1, with TRBD1 matching over 10 bases. The V gene end was trimmed by 9 bases and the J gene end by 1 base; junction bases not matched to a gene: 11. In germline, CDR1 is LNHDA, CDR2 SQIVND (reference sequence). The CDR3 loop spans 16 amino acids. CDR3 DNA sequence: TGTGCCAGCCTCTCGTGGGACAGGGGACCGAACACTGAAGCTTTCTTT. Protein sequence: CASLSWDRGPNTEAFF.

The chain uses TRBV7-2 and TRBJ2-5; unclear D gene. V lost 4 bases and J 4 bases, leaving 19 bases between the germline ends. Germline CDR1 is SGHTA and CDR2 is FQGNSA. This CDR3 is built from 16 residues. The CDR3 loop is CASSYPYEEMTETQYF. DNA for the CDR3: TGTGCCAGCAGCTATCCTTATGAGGAGATGACAGAGACCCAGTACTTC. Together with reference TRBV7-2 and TRBJ2-5, the CDR3 gives the full variable domain: GAGVSQSPSNKVTEKGKDVELRCDPISGHTALYWYRQSLGQGLEFLIYFQGNSAPDKSGLPSDRFSAERTGGSVSTLTIQRTQQEDSAVYLCASSYPYEEMTETQYFGPGTRLLVL.

The chain employs TRBV7-8 and TRBJ1-1; 7 nucleotides match TRBD1. The CDR3 runs to 13 residues. The J segment lost 6 bases and the V segment lost 0 bases, leaving 1 base of the junction unmatched. The germline V gene encodes CDR1 SGHVS and CDR2 FQNEAQ. As DNA, the CDR3 is TGTGCCAGCAGCTTAGCTAGGGGGCCTGAAGCTTTCTTT. Its translation is CASSLARGPEAFF.

CDR3 nucleotides: TGCGCCAGCAGCTTTGAGCGGAGCACAGATACGCAGTATTTT. It translates to CASSFERSTDTQYF. The chain employs TRBV5-1 and TRBJ2-3, with a tentative D call TRBD2 (5 bases). This CDR3 has 14 amino acids. Germline lookup yields CDR1 SGHRS and CDR2 YFSETQ. The V and J ends lost 2 bases and 0 bases respectively, with 7 bases between them.

This chain joins TRBV7-8 and TRBJ1-2; maybe TRBD1 (5 bases). The CDR3 is 13 residues long. Germline V gives CDR1 SGHVS, CDR2 FQNEAQ. Trimming left V 5 bases short and J 11 bases short, with 18 bases between. CDR3 region: CASSRQGPKVYTF. In nucleotides, the CDR3 is TGTGCCAGCAGCAGGCAGGGCCCCAAGGTGTACACCTTC.

The V gene is TRBV7-9, the J gene TRBJ2-5; 11 bases agree with TRBD2. The trim removed 3 bases at V and 4 bases at J, leaving 4 bases unmatched. Germline V gives CDR1 SEHNR, CDR2 FQNEAQ (reference sequence). The CDR3 covers 15 residues. For the CDR3, the DNA is TGTGCCAGCAGCTTGCAGACTAGCGGGGCAGAGACCCAGTACTTC. Its protein product is CASSLQTSGAETQYF.

The chain joins TRBV9 to TRBJ1-1; D gene unclear. There are 13 residues in the CDR3. The germline CDR1 and CDR2 sequences are SGDLS and YYNGEE. Trimming left V 0 bases short and J 0 bases short, with 3 bases between. The CDR3 region is CASSVELNTEAFF. CDR3 DNA sequence: TGTGCCAGCAGCGTAGAGCTGAACACTGAAGCTTTCTTT.

The rearrangement joins TRBV6-6 to TRBJ2-4; no firm D call. The CDR3 has 14 residues. V lost 6 bases and J 0 bases, leaving 9 bases between the germline ends. The germline gives CDR1 MNHNY, CDR2 SVGAGI (reference sequence). The CDR3 DNA reads as TGTGCCAGCAGCCCCGGTCCAGCCAAAAACATTCAGTACTTC. Its translation: CASSPGPAKNIQYF.

The chain couples TRBV5-1 to TRBJ2-7; D unresolved. Germline values: CDR1 SGHRS, CDR2 YFSETQ. CDR3 length equals 14 residues. The V end lost 1 base, the J end lost 5 bases, and 13 bases lay between the germline ends. The CDR3 is CASSLLARGHEQYF. The CDR3 region has the DNA TGCGCCAGCAGCTTGTTGGCTAGAGGCCACGAGCAGTACTTC.